These 30 T cell receptor beta chains came from one sample sequenced in a study of T-cell memory formation after mild COVID-19. In TCRdb, the 5' RACE reads were re-called with MiXCR into one record per CDR3 protein. This table has about 560,000 distinct CDR3 sequences, less than 25% appearing once. Source material: PBMCs or a T cell subset sorted from them (not recorded which). The receptor source for this set is an adult woman who had mild COVID-19 (a few samples of this study predate the infection). Cell type and time point are not known.

The chain has TRBV30 and TRBJ1-1; D might be TRBD1 (5 bases). V was cut by 5 bases and J by 0 bases, with 13 bases left in between. The CDR3 spans 14 residues. The germline gives CDR1 GTSNPN, CDR2 SVGIG (reference sequence). The CDR3 spells CAWGAPSMNTEAFF. The CDR3 DNA sequence: TGTGCCTGGGGGGCCCCTTCAATGAACACTGAAGCTTTCTTT.

The rearrangement links TRBV24-1 to TRBJ2-4, with D tentatively TRBD1 (6 bases). The CDR3 totals 16 residues. Germline assignment: CDR1 KGHDR and CDR2 SFDVKD. The V end lost 6 bases, the J end lost 3 bases, and 17 bases lay between the germline ends. Here the CDR3 reads CATSSGQLGGKNIQYF. DNA for the CDR3: TGTGCCACCAGTTCTGGACAGCTCGGAGGCAAAAACATTCAGTACTTC.

This clonotype was counted a few times. The chain recombines TRBV5-6 with TRBJ1-2, with D possibly matching TRBD1 (5 bases). Germline V gives CDR1 SGHDT, CDR2 YYEEEE. CDR3 length: 14 amino acids. Trimming stripped 4 bases from V and 5 bases from J, with 15 bases between. CDR3 protein: CASSPTQGSYGYTF. The DNA for the CDR3 is TGTGCCAGCAGCCCAACTCAGGGTAGTTATGGCTACACCTTC.

CDR3 coding DNA: TGTGCCAGCAGGGGCGGGATGAACACTGAAGCTTTCTTT. Translated: CASRGGMNTEAFF. The chain joins TRBV7-9 to TRBJ1-1; unclear D gene. Germline loops: CDR1 SEHNR, CDR2 FQNEAQ (reference sequence). There are 13 residues in the CDR3. Trimming took 6 bases from V and 0 from J, leaving 8 bases between them.

This chain joins TRBV10-3 and TRBJ2-7; the D gene could be TRBD1 or TRBD2 (5 bases each). Per germline, CDR1 ENHRY and CDR2 SYGVKD. V gave up 6 bases and J gave up 0 bases, with 21 bases separating them. The CDR3 extends over 17 amino acids. The CDR3 DNA reads as TGTGCCATCAGCTCGCAGAACACCGGGACCAACTCCTACGAGCAGTACTTC. It specifies CAISSQNTGTNSYEQYF.

The CDR3 sequence is CASSAHSLTYTDTQYF. CDR3 DNA: TGTGCCAGCAGCGCCCACTCCTTAACCTACACAGATACGCAGTATTTT. The chain combines TRBV9 with TRBJ2-3; no clear D. Germline V gene lookup returns CDR1 SGDLS and CDR2 YYNGEE. The V end was cut by 3 bases, the J end by 2 bases, with 16 bases between. The CDR3 sequence is 16 residues long.

CDR3 in DNA: TGTGCCACCAGCAGAGGAGTGGGGGGCCGCAATGAGCAGTTCTTC. Encoded protein: CATSRGVGGRNEQFF. The chain couples TRBV15 to TRBJ2-1; D may correspond to TRBD1 or TRBD2 (6 bases each). Trimming left V 1 base short and J 6 bases short, with 13 bases between. CDR1 is LNHNV and CDR2 is YYDKDF in the germline V gene (reference sequence). The CDR3 loop spans 15 amino acids.

V and J are TRBV11-2 and TRBJ2-7; D is possibly TRBD2 (6 bases). CDR3 size: 15 residues. Trimming took 0 bases from V and 4 from J, leaving 13 bases between them. Germline CDR1 and CDR2: SGHAT and FQNNGV. The CDR3 is CASSLEAREEYEQYF. The CDR3 DNA reads as TGTGCCAGCAGCTTAGAGGCCAGGGAGGAATACGAGCAGTACTTC.

The chain couples TRBV7-2 to TRBJ1-1; the match to TRBD1 covers 8 bases. The trim removed 5 bases at V and 0 bases at J, leaving 5 bases unmatched. The CDR3 length is 15 residues. The V gene's germline CDR1 is SGHTA and CDR2 FQGNSA. The CDR3 sequence: CASSKAGGLNTEAFF. In DNA, the CDR3 is TGTGCCAGCAGCAAAGCAGGGGGCTTGAACACTGAAGCTTTCTTT.

This clonotype has just one count. The chain is built from TRBV14 and TRBJ2-7; 10 bases align to TRBD2. The CDR3 consists of 14 residues. Germline values: CDR1 SGHDN, CDR2 FVKESK. The junction had 9 bases not matched to a gene; V was cut back by 4 bases and J by 9 bases. The CDR3 spells CASSLGLASTGQYF. CDR3 in DNA: TGTGCCAGCAGCCTGGGACTAGCGAGTACGGGGCAGTACTTC.

This clonotype came up a few times. The V and J genes are TRBV4-2 and TRBJ1-2; tentative D call: TRBD1 (5 bases). This CDR3 comprises 15 residues. The ends were cut back, 4 bases at V and 6 bases at J, with 18 bases in the middle. Germline-derived CDR1 and CDR2 are LGHNA and YNFKEQ. The CDR3 sequence is CASSPGYSRVDGYTF. Here the CDR3 DNA reads TGTGCCAGCAGCCCAGGGTATAGTAGGGTCGATGGCTACACCTTC.

This clonotype was seen once. The chain combines TRBV7-6 with TRBJ1-1; D not certain. V gave up 4 bases and J gave up 6 bases, with 18 bases separating them. From germline, CDR1 is SGHVS and CDR2 FNYEAQ. The CDR3 runs 15 residues. This CDR3 is CASSYAPGVVAEAFF. In nucleotides, the CDR3 is TGTGCCAGCAGCTACGCCCCGGGTGTTGTAGCTGAAGCTTTCTTT.

This clonotype occurred a few times. This chain uses TRBV4-1 with TRBJ1-2, with D tentatively TRBD1 (5 bases). The CDR3 extends over 16 amino acids. Germline V gives CDR1 MGHRA, CDR2 YSYEKL. With 2 bases removed from V and 4 bases from J, the gap between germline ends came to 17 bases. As DNA, the CDR3 is TGCGCCAGCAGCCAATGGGAGGGGTCGTCTCCCTATGGCTACACCTTC. Its protein product is CASSQWEGSSPYGYTF.

There are a few counts of this clonotype. The V gene is TRBV24-1, the J gene TRBJ1-1, with a tentative D call TRBD1 (6 bases). The V end lost 8 bases, the J end lost 1 base, and 10 bases lay between the germline ends. CDR1 and CDR2 (germline): KGHDR, SFDVKD. The length of the CDR3 is 13 residues. The CDR3 spells CATNGGGNTEAFF. CDR3 DNA sequence: TGTGCCACCAACGGGGGCGGGAACACTGAAGCTTTCTTT.

In this sample, this clonotype turned up a few times. This chain connects TRBV7-9 to TRBJ2-7, with TRBD2 matching over 10 bases. The junction had 5 bases not matched to a gene; V was cut back by 6 bases and J by 0 bases. This CDR3 has 15 amino acids. Germline values: CDR1 SEHNR, CDR2 FQNEAQ (reference sequence). CDR3 residues: CASRSLAGVSYEQYF. CDR3 DNA sequence: TGTGCCAGCAGGTCCCTAGCGGGAGTCTCCTACGAGCAGTACTTC.

This clonotype was seen only a few times. The chain is built from TRBV18 and TRBJ2-7, with 7 bases lining up with TRBD1. The CDR3 loop spans 13 amino acids. Germline-derived CDR1 and CDR2 are KGHSH and LQKENI. V gave up 6 bases and J gave up 3 bases; unmatched junction bases: 5. DNA for the CDR3: TGTGCCAGCTCGTCCGGGACAGACTACGAGCAGTACTTC. Translated, it gives CASSSGTDYEQYF.

This clonotype was observed a few times. This rearrangement joins TRBV2 to TRBJ1-2, with D uncertain. Germline lookup yields CDR1 SNHLY and CDR2 FYNNEI. This CDR3 is 12 amino acids long. Trimming cost V 8 bases and J 3 bases, with 10 bases left between them. CDR3 amino acids: CASVAGYYGYTF. DNA of the CDR3: TGTGCCAGCGTCGCAGGCTACTATGGCTACACCTTC.

There are a few counts of this clonotype. This sequence joins TRBV24-1 and TRBJ2-1, with a weak D call TRBD2 (5 bases). CDR3 length: 16 amino acids. Germline CDR1 KGHDR, CDR2 SFDVKD. The V end lost 7 bases, the J end lost 3 bases, and 18 bases lay between the germline ends. As DNA, the CDR3 is TGTGCCACCAGCGATGGTGCAGCGGACTTCTACAATGAGCAGTTCTTC. Protein product: CATSDGAADFYNEQFF.

The chain employs TRBV15 and TRBJ2-7; D may be TRBD1 (5 bases). The CDR3 length is 13 residues. CDR1 is LNHNV, CDR2 YYDKDF, per germline (reference sequence). Trimming left V 3 bases short and J 3 bases short, with 9 bases between. The CDR3 is CATSSRANYEQYF. CDR3 sequence (DNA): TGTGCCACCAGCAGCAGGGCGAACTACGAGCAGTACTTC.

The sample holds a few counts of this clonotype. The chain combines TRBV7-9 with TRBJ2-5; D may correspond to TRBD1 or TRBD2 (5 bases each). Trimming cost V 1 base and J 7 bases, with 10 bases left between them. In germline, CDR1 is SEHNR, CDR2 FQNEAQ (reference sequence). The CDR3 is 13 residues long. CDR3 region: CASSLGDGGTQYF. The DNA for the CDR3 is TGTGCCAGCAGCTTAGGGGACGGCGGGACCCAGTACTTC.

The rearrangement uses TRBV10-3 and TRBJ1-3; D remains ambiguous. Germline V gene data show CDR1 as ENHRY and CDR2 as SYGVKD. The CDR3 covers 13 residues. The V and J ends lost 6 bases and 0 bases respectively, with 6 bases between them. The CDR3 DNA reads TGTGCCATCAGGACGAACTCTGGAAACACCATATATTTT. Its protein is CAIRTNSGNTIYF.

J is TRBJ1-5 and V is TRBV5-1; the match to TRBD1 covers 7 bases. The CDR3 is made up of 15 amino acids. Per germline, CDR1 SGHRS and CDR2 YFSETQ. The V gene end was trimmed by 4 bases and the J gene end by 7 bases; junction bases not matched to a gene: 11. CDR3: CASSESTGAGQPQHF. DNA for the CDR3: TGCGCCAGCAGCGAGTCCACAGGGGCTGGACAGCCCCAGCATTTT.

V usage is TRBV7-2 and J usage is TRBJ2-3; D perhaps matches TRBD1 (6 bases). V was shortened by 3 bases and J by 2 bases, with 21 bases between the two germline ends. CDR3 length equals 18 residues. The V gene's germline CDR1 is SGHTA and CDR2 FQGNSA. CDR3 nucleotide sequence: TGTGCCAGCAGCTTGTTGACGCAGGGGTCTGGTATCACAGATACGCAGTATTTT. It translates to CASSLLTQGSGITDTQYF.

This clonotype was recorded a few times. The chain combines TRBV24-1 with TRBJ2-3, with 9 bases aligning to TRBD1. Germline loops: CDR1 KGHDR, CDR2 SFDVKD. J gave up 2 bases and V 4 bases, and 6 bases lay outside the gene matches. This CDR3 is built from 16 residues. The CDR3: CATSEGTGRVTDTQYF. DNA of the CDR3: TGTGCCACCAGTGAAGGGACAGGGCGCGTCACAGATACGCAGTATTTT.

The chain has TRBV4-3 and TRBJ1-3; a possible D gene is TRBD1 (5 bases). V shed 3 bases and J shed 0 bases, with 18 bases lying between them. CDR1 is LGHNA and CDR2 is YSLEER in the germline V gene. The CDR3 extends over 18 amino acids. The CDR3 nucleotides are TGCGCCAGCAGCCAGGGGACTCCCCGGGTGGCCTCTGGAAACACCATATATTTT. Its protein product is CASSQGTPRVASGNTIYF.

Ten or more counts support this clonotype. The rearrangement uses TRBV27 and TRBJ2-7, with D unresolved. Germline CDR1 and CDR2: MNHEY and SMNVEV (reference sequence). Trimming left V 6 bases short and J 5 bases short, with 11 bases between. The CDR3 totals 12 residues. DNA for the CDR3: TGTGCCAGCAGCTTAGGTGGGGACGAGCAGTACTTC. Amino acid sequence: CASSLGGDEQYF.

This rearrangement joins TRBV30 to TRBJ1-2; the D is unclear. This CDR3 is 13 amino acids long. V shed 0 bases and J shed 8 bases, with 13 bases lying between them. Germline loops: CDR1 GTSNPN, CDR2 SVGIG (reference sequence). The CDR3 coding sequence is TGTGCCTGGAGTGTATCTAGGGTATACGGCTACACCTTC. Protein sequence: CAWSVSRVYGYTF.

This clonotype has only a few counts. The CDR3 coding sequence is TGTGCCAGCAGTCAGGGACTAGCGGGAGGGCCTTCTCTCAATGAGCAGTTCTTC. Translation: CASSQGLAGGPSLNEQFF. The rearrangement joins TRBV6-5 to TRBJ2-1, with TRBD2 matching over 16 bases. The germline V gene has CDR1 MNHEY and CDR2 SVGAGI. Germline trimming cut 5 bases from V and 6 bases from J; bases unmatched to any gene: 10. There are 18 residues in the CDR3.

The chain combines TRBV7-6 with TRBJ1-3; D not certain. The CDR3 length is 13 residues. Germline-derived CDR1 and CDR2 are SGHVS and FNYEAQ. The V gene lost 6 bases and the J gene lost 4 bases, with 10 bases spanning the gap. CDR3 protein: CASSLGPGNTIYF. The CDR3 DNA follows: TGTGCCAGCAGTTTGGGTCCAGGAAACACCATATATTTT.

This clonotype was picked up a small number of times. This chain links TRBV7-2 with TRBJ2-2, with D possibly matching TRBD1 (5 bases). From germline, CDR1 is SGHTA and CDR2 FQGNSA. The CDR3 has 15 residues. V was pared by 4 bases and J by 5 bases, with 14 bases between. This CDR3 reads CASSYHPPGTGELFF. The CDR3, as DNA: TGTGCCAGCAGCTACCACCCCCCAGGGACCGGGGAGCTGTTTTTT.